This T cell receptor (beta chain) was profiled in a study of T cell repertoires in ileal Crohn's disease. The overall study: Operated complications were stricturing disease (roughly 60%) and penetrating disease (around 39%).

Sequencing was performed with immunoSEQ multiplex PCR; in TCRdb, only in-frame clones are kept and a portion is missing. The sample holds several thousand clones, roughly 91% seen once. The sample was ileal tissue. The TCR comes from an adult with Crohn's disease.

For the CDR3, the DNA is TGCGCCAGCAGCCTAGAACTAGCGCGGAATGAGCAGTTCTTC. It encodes CASSLELARNEQFF. The chain is built from TRBV4-1 and TRBJ2-1, with TRBD2 matching 7 bases. The CDR3 consists of 14 residues. V was pared by 4 bases and J by 7 bases, with 7 bases of the junction left unmatched. Germline CDR1 MGHRA, CDR2 YSYEKL.